The subject of this entry is one TCR beta chain. The CDR3 consists of 12 residues. Germline-derived CDR1 and CDR2 are DFQATT and SNEGSKA (reference sequence). The data were taken from a study of monozygotic twins with inflammatory bowel disease. TCRdb re-analyzed the 5' RACE reads; it lists each CDR3 protein once, without DNA. The clone table shows 120,000 to 150,000 distinct CDR3 sequences, with the ten largest holding 2.4%. Input material: blood. The TCR comes from a human donor with ulcerative colitis or Crohn's disease, or a healthy co-twin of an affected twin (not recorded which). The gene calls are TRBV20-1 and TRBJ2-3; absent DNA, TCRdb's TRBD1 call cannot be checked. CDR3: CSTGGRTDTQYF.